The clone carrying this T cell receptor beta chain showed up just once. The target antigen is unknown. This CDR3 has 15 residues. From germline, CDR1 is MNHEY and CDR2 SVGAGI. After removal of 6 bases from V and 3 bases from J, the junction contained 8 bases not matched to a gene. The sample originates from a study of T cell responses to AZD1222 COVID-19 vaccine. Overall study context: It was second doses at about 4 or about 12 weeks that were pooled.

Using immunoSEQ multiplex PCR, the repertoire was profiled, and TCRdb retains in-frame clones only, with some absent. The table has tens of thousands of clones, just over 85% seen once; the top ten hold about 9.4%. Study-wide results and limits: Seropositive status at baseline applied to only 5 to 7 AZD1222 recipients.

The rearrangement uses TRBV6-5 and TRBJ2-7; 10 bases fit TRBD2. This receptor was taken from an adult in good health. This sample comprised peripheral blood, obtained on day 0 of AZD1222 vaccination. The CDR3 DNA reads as TGTGCCAGCAGGATGGGCTCTAGCGGGGGCTACGAGCAGTACTTC. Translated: CASRMGSSGGYEQYF.